There are many counts of the clone carrying this T cell receptor (beta chain). The antigen is not known. This record comes from a study of CD8 T cells in ankylosing spondylitis. Whole-study results and caveats: Disease-linked clones bore a CD8+ phenotype, appearing relatively rarely in peripheral blood. Among TCR beta sequences, a motif of roughly 8 highly homologous variants appeared characteristic of ankylosing spondylitis blood. Researchers reportedly found disease-linked clones significantly enriched in matched ankylosing spondylitis synovial fluid.

The germline gives CDR1 SQVTM, CDR2 ANQGSEA. The length of the CDR3 is 11 residues. By quantitative 5'-RACE with molecular barcodes, the TCR beta libraries were made. TCRdb used MiXCR to reprocess the 5' RACE reads, holding one entry per CDR3 protein. The sample shows more than 400,000 distinct CDR3 sequences, about 5.4% of them seen only once. Sequencing used blood, either unsorted or a sorted T cell fraction (not recorded which). The gene calls are TRBV29-1 and TRBJ1-2, with 7 bases aligning to TRBD1. The source is a male donor with ankylosing spondylitis. CDR3 in amino acids: CTIRGDYGYTF. CDR3 bases: TGCACCATCAGGGGGGACTATGGCTACACCTTC.